Shown below are 20 T cell receptor beta chains from a single sample sequenced in a study of blood T cell repertoires in COVID-19. The assay was immunoSEQ multiplex PCR, and TCRdb's table has in-frame clones only and misses some. The table shows over 300,000 clones, with around 89% occurring only once. Sequencing was carried out using PBMCs or T cells enriched from blood (not recorded which). These receptors were collected from a woman between 25 and 40 years old with acute COVID-19.

The rearrangement links TRBV7-9 to TRBJ2-1; TRBD2 aligns across 7 bases. The CDR3 loop spans 16 amino acids. Germline V gives CDR1 SEHNR, CDR2 FQNEAQ (reference sequence). J lost 4 bases, V lost 2 bases, and 8 bases had no gene match. The chain's CDR3 is CASSLIFAGDYNEQFF. The CDR3 DNA follows: TGTGCCAGCAGCTTAATCTTTGCGGGGGATTACAATGAGCAGTTCTTC.

The genes are TRBV12-3 or TRBV12-4 and TRBJ2-1; D remains ambiguous. V was cut by 1 base and J by 8 bases, with 6 bases left in between. The length of the CDR3 is 12 residues. DNA for the CDR3: TGTGCCAGCAGTTTAGACGGTGATGAGCAGTTCTTC. Amino acid sequence: CASSLDGDEQFF.

V is TRBV30 and J is TRBJ2-1; D possibly corresponds to TRBD2 (6 bases). The CDR3 spans 14 residues. The V end was cut by 5 bases, the J end by 0 bases, with 11 bases between. Germline CDR1 GTSNPN, CDR2 SVGIG (reference sequence). The CDR3 bases are TGTGCCTGGTCGGGGGAGAGCTCCTACAATGAGCAGTTCTTC. As protein: CAWSGESSYNEQFF.

This chain connects TRBV9 to TRBJ2-1; 8 positions agree with TRBD2. CDR1 and CDR2 (germline): SGDLS, YYNGEE. Unmatched junction bases numbered 3, after V lost 3 bases and J lost 4 bases. CDR3 length: 14 residues. CDR3 sequence: CASSAGTSYNEQFF. DNA of the CDR3: TGTGCCAGCAGCGCCGGGACTAGTTACAATGAGCAGTTCTTC.

The V and J genes are TRBV29-1 and TRBJ2-7, with a weak D call TRBD1 (6 bases). The germline gives CDR1 SQVTM, CDR2 ANQGSEA. V was shortened by 7 bases and J by 3 bases, with 22 bases between the two germline ends. CDR3 size: 15 residues. The CDR3 sequence: CSAVSIQGPGYEQYF. CDR3 bases: TGCAGCGCCGTGTCTATTCAGGGGCCTGGCTACGAGCAGTACTTC.

V usage is TRBV7-3 and J usage is TRBJ2-1, with 8 nucleotides matching TRBD2. Looked up from germline, CDR1 is SGHTA and CDR2 is FQGTGA. J lost 8 bases, V lost 3 bases, and 3 bases had no gene match. CDR3 size: 13 residues. The CDR3 nucleotides read TGTGCCAGCAGCTTGACTAGCGTTGATGAGCAGTTCTTC. It yields the protein CASSLTSVDEQFF.

The chain combines TRBV12-3 or TRBV12-4 with TRBJ1-2; possible D gene TRBD1, 6 bases. The CDR3 totals 13 residues. Trimming left V 8 bases short and J 4 bases short, with 14 bases between. The CDR3 spells CASCPGTIYGYTF. DNA of the CDR3: TGTGCCAGCTGCCCCGGGACAATCTATGGCTACACCTTC.

The rearrangement uses TRBV4-1 and TRBJ2-2; D is possibly TRBD1 (5 bases). Germline CDR1 is MGHRA and CDR2 is YSYEKL. This CDR3 spans 15 amino acids. V dropped 8 bases and J dropped 7 bases, with 20 bases sitting between them. The CDR3 DNA sequence: TGCGCCAGCCGTTTGGGCCAGGGTCTGTTCGGGGAGCTGTTTTTT. As protein: CASRLGQGLFGELFF.

V is TRBV6-5 and J is TRBJ1-4; D is possibly TRBD1 (6 bases). The germline V and J ends were trimmed by 4 bases and 7 bases, with 13 bases remaining between them. Germline V gene data show CDR1 as MNHEY and CDR2 as SVGAGI. This CDR3 is 14 amino acids long. CDR3 in amino acids: CASSLTGFGEKLFF. DNA for the CDR3: TGTGCCAGCAGTTTAACAGGGTTTGGTGAAAAACTGTTTTTT.

To note about this clone: At the DNA level, this CDR3 is encoded by other sequences in the same sample as well. The rearrangement links TRBV7-9 to TRBJ2-7; D is unresolved. Trimming removed 2 bases at V and 4 bases at J, with 3 bases between. The CDR3 loop spans 11 amino acids. From germline, CDR1 is SEHNR and CDR2 FQNEAQ (reference sequence). The CDR3 DNA sequence: TGTGCCAGCAGCTTACAGTACGAGCAGTACTTC. Translation: CASSLQYEQYF.

This clone occurred a few times. The chain links TRBV18 to TRBJ1-4, with no clear D. V was pared by 1 base and J by 7 bases, with 13 bases between. Germline CDR1 KGHSH, CDR2 LQKENI. The CDR3 covers 15 residues. The CDR3 loop is CASSPQWKRSEKLFF. In DNA form, the CDR3 reads TGTGCCAGCTCACCACAGTGGAAAAGGAGTGAAAAACTGTTTTTT.

In its sample, this clone was seen a few times. The chain employs TRBV30 and TRBJ1-4; D gene unclear. This CDR3 is built from 14 residues. The V gene lost 3 bases and the J gene lost 5 bases, with 13 bases spanning the gap. From germline, CDR1 is GTSNPN and CDR2 SVGIG (reference sequence). The CDR3 bases are TGTGCCTGGAGCGTAGTCGGCGGGAATGAAAAACTGTTTTTT. As protein: CAWSVVGGNEKLFF.

This chain uses TRBV9 with TRBJ2-1; TRBD1 matches at 9 bases. CDR3 length equals 15 residues. Germline-derived CDR1 and CDR2 are SGDLS and YYNGEE. V shed 4 bases and J 4 bases; nucleotides not matched to a gene: 6. CDR3 nucleotides: TGTGCCAGCAGCTTCCGGGACAGGGATTACAATGAGCAGTTCTTC. Protein product: CASSFRDRDYNEQFF.

The chain couples TRBV5-1 to TRBJ2-2, with D hard to call. The CDR3 has 14 residues. Germline CDR1 is SGHRS and CDR2 is YFSETQ. V was cut by 3 bases and J by 4 bases, with 10 bases left in between. CDR3 in amino acids: CASSSFSGTGELFF. In nucleotides, the CDR3 is TGCGCCAGCAGCTCTTTTAGTGGCACCGGGGAGCTGTTTTTT.

V and J are TRBV4-1 and TRBJ2-3; a weak D match, TRBD1 (7 bases). Germline lookup yields CDR1 MGHRA and CDR2 YSYEKL. The V gene lost 5 bases and the J gene lost 2 bases, with 23 bases spanning the gap. The CDR3 is made up of 18 amino acids. The CDR3 here is CASSSLRGARPNTDTQYF. As DNA, the CDR3 is TGCGCCAGCAGCTCCCTCAGGGGGGCCCGGCCGAACACAGATACGCAGTATTTT.

J is TRBJ2-7 and V is TRBV4-3; D unclear. CDR1 and CDR2 from the germline V gene are LGHNA and YSLEER. V shed 0 bases and J shed 1 base, with 4 bases lying between them. The CDR3 has 13 amino acids. The CDR3 DNA sequence: TGCGCCAGCAGCCAAGATCAGTCCTACGAGCAGTACTTC. Its protein is CASSQDQSYEQYF.

This clone appeared a single time. The genes are TRBV21-1 and TRBJ2-1; whether TRBD2, the table's D call, matches the DNA was not checked. TRBV21-1 is termed a pseudogene. The CDR3 consists of 18 residues. CDR3 sequence (DNA): TGTGCCAGCAGCATAATCTGTTCTAGCGGGGGCCCTTACAATGAGCAGTTCTTC. It encodes CASSIICSSGGPYNEQFF.

This chain connects TRBV7-6 to TRBJ2-1, with D maybe TRBD2 (7 bases). V lost 5 bases, J lost 8 bases, and 28 bases lay in between. CDR1 is SGHVS, CDR2 FNYEAQ, per germline. This CDR3 spans 18 amino acids. Here the CDR3 reads CASSPDLNEVGGRDEQFF. CDR3 nucleotides: TGTGCCAGCAGCCCAGACCTTAATGAAGTGGGGGGGCGGGATGAGCAGTTCTTC.

The CDR3 DNA sequence: TGTGCCAGCAGTCCGGGACAGTACACTGAAGCTTTCTTT. Translating it yields CASSPGQYTEAFF. V usage is TRBV12-3 or TRBV12-4 and J usage is TRBJ1-1, with 7 bases matching TRBD1. The CDR3 extends over 13 amino acids. V shed 5 bases, J shed 3 bases, and the junction held 3 bases outside the gene matches.

This clone was seen once. The chain recombines TRBV4-1 with TRBJ2-4, with 7 positions matching TRBD1. There are 13 residues in the CDR3. CDR1 and CDR2 from the germline V gene are MGHRA and YSYEKL. V shed 6 bases and J 6 bases; nucleotides not matched to a gene: 5. CDR3 nucleotides: TGCGCCAGCAGGGGACAGATAGGAAACATTCAGTACTTC. Translated: CASRGQIGNIQYF.